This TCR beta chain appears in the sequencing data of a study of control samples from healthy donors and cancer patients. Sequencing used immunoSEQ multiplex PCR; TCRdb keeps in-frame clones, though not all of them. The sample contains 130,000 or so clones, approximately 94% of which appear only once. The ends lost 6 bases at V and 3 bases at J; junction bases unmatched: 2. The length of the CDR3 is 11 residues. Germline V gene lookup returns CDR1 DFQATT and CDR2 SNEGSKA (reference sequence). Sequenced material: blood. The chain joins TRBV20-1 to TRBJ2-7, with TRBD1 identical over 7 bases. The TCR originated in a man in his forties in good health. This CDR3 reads CSARTGYEQYF. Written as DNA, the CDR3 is TGCAGTGCCCGGACAGGCTACGAGCAGTACTTC.